This entry lists 25 T cell receptor beta chains sequenced from one sample in a study of control samples from healthy donors and cancer patients. The method was immunoSEQ multiplex PCR; TCRdb's version includes in-frame clones alone and lacks a portion of them. The repertoire holds thousands of clones, with over 60% as singletons. Sample: formalin-fixed, paraffin-embedded tissue. The receptors derive from a male donor with melanoma.

This chain uses TRBV14 with TRBJ2-3, with D maybe TRBD1 (6 bases). V was shortened by 5 bases and J by 0 bases, with 18 bases between the two germline ends. Germline CDR1 SGHDN, CDR2 FVKESK. CDR3 length equals 17 residues. CDR3 amino acids: CASSTRTAVLSTDTQYF. The DNA for the CDR3 is TGTGCCAGCAGCACCCGGACAGCAGTCCTTAGCACAGATACGCAGTATTTT.

The chain has TRBV2 and TRBJ2-3; D uncertain. The CDR3 has 12 amino acids. Germline loops: CDR1 SNHLY, CDR2 FYNNEI. V was pared by 6 bases and J by 1 base, with 5 bases between. CDR3 in DNA: TGTGCCAGCAGGCGCGGCACAGATACGCAGTATTTT. As protein: CASRRGTDTQYF.

CDR3 residues: CASSPETLGTYEQYF. Here the CDR3 DNA reads TGTGCCAGCAGTCCGGAGACCTTAGGAACCTACGAGCAGTACTTC. V usage is TRBV28 and J usage is TRBJ2-7; D remains unclear. CDR1 and CDR2 (germline): MDHEN, SYDVKM. Trimming shortened V by 5 bases and J by 2 bases, and 16 bases separated the two germline ends. The CDR3 has 15 residues.

This clone was counted between two and nine times. The chain links TRBV7-3 to TRBJ2-1, with a weak D call TRBD2 (6 bases). The CDR3 totals 15 residues. Trimming left V 5 bases short and J 0 bases short, with 11 bases between. CDR1 SGHTA and CDR2 FQGTGA come from the germline V gene. The CDR3 coding sequence is TGTGCCAGCAGCCCCGGCGGGGACTCCTACAATGAGCAGTTCTTC. Translating it yields CASSPGGDSYNEQFF.

This chain uses TRBV14 with TRBJ2-7; TRBD2 agrees at 7 bases. V lost 0 bases, J lost 6 bases, and 2 bases stayed unmatched. CDR3 length: 13 residues. Per germline, CDR1 SGHDN and CDR2 FVKESK. CDR3 protein: CASSQDSGGEQYF. In nucleotides, the CDR3 is TGTGCCAGCAGCCAAGACTCGGGGGGCGAGCAGTACTTC.

The V call is TRBV4-2, the J call TRBJ2-7; 8 bases map to TRBD2. The trim removed 3 bases at V and 7 bases at J, leaving 8 bases unmatched. From germline, CDR1 is LGHNA and CDR2 YNFKEQ. This CDR3 has 14 amino acids. CDR3 sequence (DNA): TGTGCCAGCAGCCATCCGGGACTAGTGTGGGAGCAGTACTTC. Protein sequence: CASSHPGLVWEQYF.

This clone was counted between two and nine times. The rearrangement uses TRBV7-2 and TRBJ2-7, with TRBD2 identical over 11 bases. After removal of 7 bases from V and 0 bases from J, the junction contained 17 bases not matched to a gene. The CDR3 consists of 19 residues. CDR1 is SGHTA, CDR2 FQGNSA, per germline. CDR3 protein: CASIPFRTSGPGPSYEQYF. CDR3 in DNA: TGTGCCAGCATCCCTTTTAGGACTAGCGGGCCGGGGCCCTCCTACGAGCAGTACTTC.

The V gene is TRBV5-5, the J gene TRBJ1-2, with D unclear. CDR1 is SGHKS and CDR2 is YYEKEE in the germline V gene (reference sequence). Trimming removed 2 bases at V and 0 bases at J, with 8 bases between. The CDR3 extends over 14 amino acids. The chain's CDR3 is CASSFPGANYGYTF. CDR3 in DNA: TGTGCCAGCAGCTTCCCCGGAGCTAACTATGGCTACACCTTC.

CDR3 loop: CASSLPGQGETQYF. The CDR3 DNA follows: TGTGCCAGTAGCCTCCCGGGACAGGGAGAGACCCAGTACTTC. The chain uses TRBV19 and TRBJ2-5, with 9 bases that match TRBD1. Germline CDR1 LNHDA, CDR2 SQIVND (reference sequence). The CDR3 loop spans 14 amino acids. With 6 bases clipped from V and 4 bases from J, the junction kept 6 bases outside the gene matches.

This chain connects TRBV4-1 to TRBJ1-1; perhaps TRBD1 as D (5 bases). The length of the CDR3 is 16 residues. Trimming took off 4 bases at V and 0 bases at J, with 15 bases between the two ends. Germline values: CDR1 MGHRA, CDR2 YSYEKL. CDR3 sequence (DNA): TGCGCCAGCAGCCCCCGGACACACTCCATGAACACTGAAGCTTTCTTT. As protein: CASSPRTHSMNTEAFF.

This rearrangement joins TRBV28 to TRBJ2-1; D gene unclear. This CDR3 has 14 residues. Per germline, CDR1 MDHEN and CDR2 SYDVKM. V lost 6 bases and J 2 bases, leaving 11 bases between the germline ends. CDR3 bases: TGTGCCAGCAGGCAGGACGACACCTACAATGAGCAGTTCTTC. Translating gives CASRQDDTYNEQFF.

This clone was observed a handful of times. V is TRBV19 and J is TRBJ2-7; a possible D gene is TRBD2 (6 bases). CDR3 size: 14 residues. CDR1 is LNHDA and CDR2 is SQIVND in the germline V gene (reference sequence). The ends were cut back, 4 bases at V and 2 bases at J, with 12 bases in the middle. In nucleotides, the CDR3 is TGTGCCAGTAGTAAGGTTAGCGGAGCCTACGAGCAGTACTTC. As protein: CASSKVSGAYEQYF.

The chain employs TRBV10-3 and TRBJ2-3; the D is unclear. Germline CDR1 is ENHRY and CDR2 is SYGVKD. V was pared by 6 bases and J by 5 bases, with 18 bases between. The CDR3 runs to 15 residues. The CDR3 reads CAIRSGFMHGDTQYF. As DNA, the CDR3 is TGTGCCATCAGGTCCGGATTCATGCACGGAGATACGCAGTATTTT.

This sequence joins TRBV30 and TRBJ1-2; D not resolved. This CDR3 spans 11 amino acids. V was cut by 2 bases and J by 2 bases, with 3 bases left in between. Germline loops: CDR1 GTSNPN, CDR2 SVGIG (reference sequence). This CDR3 is CAWSPNYGYTF. DNA of the CDR3: TGTGCCTGGAGTCCCAACTATGGCTACACCTTC.

The chain uses TRBV5-1 and TRBJ2-7; 12 bases fit TRBD2. Germline-derived CDR1 and CDR2 are SGHRS and YFSETQ. CDR3 length: 17 amino acids. V shed 5 bases, J shed 6 bases, and the junction held 15 bases outside the gene matches. The CDR3 loop is CASSYMGPGLAGPEQYF. The CDR3 DNA reads as TGCGCCAGCAGTTACATGGGCCCCGGACTAGCGGGACCCGAGCAGTACTTC.

The chain uses TRBV4-3 and TRBJ2-1; D gene unclear. The CDR3 extends over 18 amino acids. The V and J ends lost 0 bases and 2 bases respectively, with 17 bases between them. The germline V gene encodes CDR1 LGHNA and CDR2 YSLEER. The CDR3 loop reads CASSQDPSPGTTYNEQFF. For the CDR3, the DNA is TGCGCCAGCAGCCAAGATCCATCCCCCGGTACTACCTACAATGAGCAGTTCTTC.

This clone was found a few times. The rearrangement links TRBV9 to TRBJ1-1; a possible D gene is TRBD1 (6 bases). The CDR3 has 12 residues. CDR1 and CDR2 (germline): SGDLS, YYNGEE. Trimming cost V 4 bases and J 7 bases, with 11 bases left between them. CDR3 loop: CASSSGTYEAFF. The CDR3 DNA is TGTGCCAGCAGCTCCGGGACATATGAAGCTTTCTTT.

This chain joins TRBV3-1 (or the pseudogene TRBV3-2) and TRBJ2-5; D remains ambiguous. V dropped 5 bases and J dropped 6 bases, with 10 bases sitting between them. CDR1 LGHDT and CDR2 YNNKEL come from the germline V gene (reference sequence). The CDR3 consists of 12 residues. DNA for the CDR3: TGTGCCAGCAGCGTTAGTAGAAAGACCCAGTACTTC. Its translation: CASSVSRKTQYF.

This chain uses TRBV25-1 with TRBJ2-7, with D maybe TRBD2 (5 bases). The CDR3 consists of 16 residues. Germline V lookup: CDR1 MGHDK, CDR2 SYGVNS. V was cut by 3 bases and J by 2 bases, with 17 bases left in between. The CDR3 bases are TGTGCCAGCAGTGATCATAGGGCCGAGGGTACCTACGAGCAGTACTTC. Translated: CASSDHRAEGTYEQYF.

The chain is built from TRBV27 and TRBJ2-3, with a tentative D call TRBD2 (5 bases). Germline V CDR1 and CDR2: MNHEY, SMNVEV (reference sequence). The CDR3 is 13 residues long. Trimming stripped 3 bases from V and 2 bases from J, with 6 bases between. CDR3 region: CASSLLATDTQYF. CDR3 DNA: TGTGCCAGCAGTTTGCTAGCCACAGATACGCAGTATTTT.

This clone has just a few counts. The chain joins TRBV6-1 to TRBJ1-6; no clear D. Germline CDR1 reads MNHNS; CDR2 reads SASEGT. CDR3 size: 15 residues. V was clipped by 2 bases and J by 6 bases, with 11 bases between them. The CDR3 nucleotides are TGTGCCAGCAGTGAATGGGGTTTAAGTAATTCACCCCTCCACTTT. As protein: CASSEWGLSNSPLHF.

V gene TRBV5-1 combines with J gene TRBJ2-1; 11 nucleotides align to TRBD2. Germline V gene lookup returns CDR1 SGHRS and CDR2 YFSETQ. This CDR3 contains 15 residues. V shed 5 bases, J shed 4 bases, and the junction held 5 bases outside the gene matches. This CDR3 reads CASSTGLAVYNEQFF. CDR3 bases: TGCGCCAGCAGTACGGGACTAGCGGTATACAATGAGCAGTTCTTC.

The chain has TRBV11-3 and TRBJ2-1; 9 bases agree with TRBD2. J gave up 7 bases and V 2 bases, and 9 bases lay outside the gene matches. Germline V gives CDR1 SGHNT, CDR2 YENEEA. The CDR3 sequence is 16 residues long. CDR3 bases: TGTGCCAGCAGCTTAAGGGGGCGGGAGGGGAATAATGAGCAGTTCTTC. This encodes CASSLRGREGNNEQFF.

The gene calls are TRBV29-1 and TRBJ1-2; the D gene is possibly TRBD1 (5 bases). Germline lookup yields CDR1 SQVTM and CDR2 ANQGSEA. The CDR3 consists of 15 residues. V was trimmed by 3 bases and J by 4 bases, leaving 18 bases between them. The CDR3 reads CSVDKVPGRRYGYTF. The CDR3 DNA reads TGCAGCGTTGATAAAGTTCCGGGACGCCGCTATGGCTACACCTTC.

V is TRBV28 and J is TRBJ2-1; the D is unclear. The CDR3 runs to 14 residues. In germline, CDR1 is MDHEN, CDR2 SYDVKM. Trimming took off 5 bases at V and 5 bases at J, with 13 bases between the two ends. CDR3 DNA sequence: TGTGCCAGCAGTGTCCCCGCGAGAGACAATGAGCAGTTCTTC. Translation gives CASSVPARDNEQFF. Supplemented by reference TRBV28 and TRBJ2-1, the full variable domain reads DVKVTQSSRYLVKRTGEKVFLECVQDMDHENMFWYRQDPGLGLRLIYFSYDVKMKEKGDIPEGYSVSREKKERFSLILESASTNQTSMYLCASSVPARDNEQFFGPGTRLTVL.